These 17 T cell receptor beta chains share one sample of origin, sequenced in a study of T-cell reconstitution after alpha-beta-depleted transplantation in children. During its preparation, the TCRbeta library received unique molecular identifiers. TCRdb re-analysed the PCR reads in MiXCR, keeping a single row per CDR3 protein. The sample lists fewer than 1 million distinct CDR3 sequences; roughly 16% were seen once. The sample was PBMCs, mostly from graft donor cells, taken 360 days after TCRalphabeta/CD19-depleted stem cell transplant. These receptors originate from a male patient younger than 18 who had a stem cell transplant for acute lymphoblastic leukemia, so the T cells may come from the graft donor.

This chain connects TRBV2 to TRBJ1-5, with no clear D. Trimming cost V 3 bases and J 1 base, with 13 bases left between them. The CDR3 is 16 amino acids. Germline CDR1 is SNHLY and CDR2 is FYNNEI. CDR3 loop: CASSDFPGLSNQPQHF. The DNA for the CDR3 is TGTGCCAGCAGTGATTTTCCGGGGTTGAGCAATCAGCCCCAGCATTTT.

In its sample, this clonotype was seen many times. The chain is built from TRBV5-1 and TRBJ2-7, with TRBD1 identical over 9 bases. This CDR3 spans 15 amino acids. Trimming at V came to 2 bases and at J to 3 bases, leaving 6 bases not matched to a gene. The V gene's germline CDR1 is SGHRS and CDR2 YFSETQ. CDR3 protein: CASSFEDRGIYEQYF. CDR3 coding DNA: TGCGCCAGCAGCTTCGAGGACAGGGGAATCTACGAGCAGTACTTC.

This clonotype has at least ten counts. This chain joins TRBV15 and TRBJ1-1; no clear D. The germline CDR1 and CDR2 sequences are LNHNV and YYDKDF (reference sequence). Trimming shortened V by 3 bases and J by 0 bases, and 5 bases separated the two germline ends. The CDR3 extends over 13 amino acids. This chain's CDR3 is CATSSGMNTEAFF. The CDR3 DNA follows: TGTGCCACCAGCAGCGGGATGAACACTGAAGCTTTCTTT.

A few counts support this clonotype. Mismatch with germline at one junction end may stem from a read error. This chain connects TRBV11-2 to TRBJ2-5; TRBD2 aligns across 7 bases. The CDR3 length is 11 residues. Germline CDR1 SGHAT, CDR2 FQNNGV. CDR3 in DNA: TGTGCCAGCAGCTCCTGGGACTACAGTCACTTC. Translating it yields CASSSWDYSHF.

As to this clonotype: The germline gene is not matched at one end of the junction; a read error may be the cause. The chain couples TRBV7-8 to TRBJ2-3; a weak D match, TRBD2 (7 bases). CDR1 SGHVS and CDR2 FQNEAQ come from the germline V gene. This CDR3 has 12 amino acids. The CDR3, as DNA: TGTGCCAGCAGCCCCCGAGGGGGGGCAAGAAATTTT. Translated: CASSPRGGARNF.

Only a few counts were recorded for this clonotype. The rearrangement uses TRBV2 and TRBJ2-7; 7 nucleotides align to TRBD2. With V trimmed by 2 bases and J by 7 bases, 14 bases remained unmatched. The CDR3 loop spans 16 amino acids. Germline CDR1 SNHLY, CDR2 FYNNEI. CDR3 region: CASSEWTLADLIEQYF. CDR3 in DNA: TGTGCCAGCAGTGAATGGACTCTAGCGGACCTTATTGAGCAGTACTTC.

This clonotype appeared a few times. V gene TRBV29-1 combines with J gene TRBJ2-1; D might be TRBD2 (6 bases). There are 12 residues in the CDR3. V dropped 4 bases and J dropped 4 bases, with 8 bases sitting between them. CDR1 and CDR2 from the germline V gene are SQVTM and ANQGSEA. The CDR3 sequence is CSVGLDYNEQFF. The CDR3 DNA follows: TGCAGCGTTGGACTAGATTACAATGAGCAGTTCTTC.

In this sample, this clonotype turned up a few times. The chain recombines TRBV2 with TRBJ2-5; weak D call: TRBD2 (6 bases). The CDR3 contains 13 residues. The V gene lost 3 bases and the J gene lost 13 bases, with 18 bases spanning the gap. Germline CDR1 is SNHLY and CDR2 is FYNNEI. This chain's CDR3 is CASSETSTHPLYF. As DNA, the CDR3 is TGTGCCAGCAGTGAGACTAGTACCCACCCCTTGTACTTC. Drawing the rest from reference TRBV2 and TRBJ2-5, the complete variable domain is EPEVTQTPSHQVTQMGQEVILRCVPISNHLYFYWYRQILGQKVEFLVSFYNNEISEKSEIFDDQFSVERPDGSNFTLKIRSTKLEDSAMYFCASSETSTHPLYFGPGTRLLVL.

This clonotype was seen a handful of times. The CDR3 DNA reads as TGTGCCAGCAGCGATAGCGGACCGCGTTACAATGAGCAGTTCTTC. Translating it yields CASSDSGPRYNEQFF. The V gene is TRBV25-1, the J gene TRBJ2-1; D may be TRBD2 (6 bases). V lost 6 bases and J 4 bases, leaving 16 bases between the germline ends. CDR1 and CDR2 from the germline V gene are MGHDK and SYGVNS. The CDR3 spans 15 residues.

This clonotype has more than one count but fewer than ten. The rearrangement joins TRBV20-1 to TRBJ2-7; TRBD1 aligns across 8 bases. J lost 6 bases, V lost 7 bases, and 11 bases had no gene match. Germline CDR1 is DFQATT and CDR2 is SNEGSKA (reference sequence). This CDR3 comprises 13 residues. CDR3 protein: CSVSQGAIPEQYF. CDR3 DNA sequence: TGCAGTGTATCTCAGGGGGCAATTCCCGAGCAGTACTTC.

The rearrangement uses TRBV9 and TRBJ1-2, with D hard to call. This CDR3 region has 15 residues. V was cut by 6 bases and J by 2 bases, with 17 bases left in between. Per the germline V gene, CDR1 is SGDLS and CDR2 is YYNGEE. CDR3 bases: TGTGCCAGCACCCAAGGAGGGCGTCCCAACTATGGCTACACCTTC. Translation: CASTQGGRPNYGYTF.

The sample holds a few counts of this clonotype. The chain has TRBV5-5 and TRBJ2-1; D is possibly TRBD1 or TRBD2 (5 bases each). This CDR3 spans 16 amino acids. Germline loops: CDR1 SGHKS, CDR2 YYEKEE (reference sequence). V gave up 3 bases and J gave up 0 bases, with 13 bases separating them. CDR3 protein: CASSWGPASSYNEQFF. DNA of the CDR3: TGTGCCAGCAGCTGGGGACCCGCTAGCTCCTACAATGAGCAGTTCTTC.

The V call is TRBV20-1, the J call TRBJ2-7, with D possibly being TRBD1 or TRBD2 (5 bases each). The V gene lost 6 bases and the J gene lost 3 bases, with 18 bases spanning the gap. The CDR3 has 14 amino acids. Germline CDR1 and CDR2: DFQATT and SNEGSKA (reference sequence). The CDR3 loop reads CSADGTLKSYEQYF. The CDR3 DNA sequence: TGCAGTGCGGACGGGACCCTCAAAAGCTACGAGCAGTACTTC.

The chain joins TRBV20-1 to TRBJ2-5; D ambiguous. This CDR3 is built from 13 residues. V dropped 6 bases and J dropped 4 bases, with 15 bases sitting between them. In germline, CDR1 is DFQATT, CDR2 SNEGSKA (reference sequence). The CDR3 DNA sequence: TGCAGTGCCCGGGCCCTGTGGGTAGAGACCCAGTACTTC. Translating it yields CSARALWVETQYF.

In this sample, this clonotype turned up a few times. The rearrangement joins TRBV12-3 or TRBV12-4 to TRBJ1-2, with D perhaps TRBD1 (6 bases). CDR3 size: 15 residues. Trimming took off 10 bases at V and 0 bases at J, with 18 bases between the two ends. The CDR3 DNA follows: TGTGCCACCGGGAGGGGGGGCGGCTCTAACTATGGCTACACCTTC. This sequence encodes CATGRGGGSNYGYTF.

This clonotype was detected a few times. This chain joins TRBV12-3 or TRBV12-4 and TRBJ1-4, with a weak D call TRBD1 (6 bases). CDR3 length: 17 residues. V was cut by 2 bases and J by 10 bases, with 23 bases left in between. CDR3 amino acids: CASSLTGWGFGPTKLFF. In DNA form, the CDR3 reads TGTGCCAGCAGTTTAACAGGGTGGGGGTTCGGTCCTACAAAACTGTTTTTT.

The chain uses TRBV5-1 and TRBJ2-4; 9 bases are a match to TRBD1. The CDR3 extends over 16 amino acids. J was trimmed by 5 bases and V by 0 bases; bases with no gene match: 6. Germline V CDR1 and CDR2: SGHRS, YFSETQ. This CDR3 is CASSLDGQGLENIQYF. In nucleotides, the CDR3 is TGCGCCAGCAGCTTGGACGGACAGGGGTTGGAAAACATTCAGTACTTC.